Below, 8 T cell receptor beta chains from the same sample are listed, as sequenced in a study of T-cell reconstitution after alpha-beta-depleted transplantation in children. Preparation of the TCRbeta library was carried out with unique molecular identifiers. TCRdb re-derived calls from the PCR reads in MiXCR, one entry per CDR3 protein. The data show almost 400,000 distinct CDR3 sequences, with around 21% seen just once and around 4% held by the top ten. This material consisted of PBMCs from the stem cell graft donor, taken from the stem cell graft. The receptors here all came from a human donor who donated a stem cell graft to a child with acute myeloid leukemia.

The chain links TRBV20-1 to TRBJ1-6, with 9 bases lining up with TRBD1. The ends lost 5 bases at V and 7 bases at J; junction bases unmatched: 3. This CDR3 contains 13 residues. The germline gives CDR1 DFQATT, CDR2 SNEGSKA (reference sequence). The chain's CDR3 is CSALGQGNSPLHF. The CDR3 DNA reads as TGCAGTGCTCTGGGACAGGGCAATTCACCCCTCCACTTT.

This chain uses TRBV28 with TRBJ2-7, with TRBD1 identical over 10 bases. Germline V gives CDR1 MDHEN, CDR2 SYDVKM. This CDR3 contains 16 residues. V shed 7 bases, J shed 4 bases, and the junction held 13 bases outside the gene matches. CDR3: CASNLNRDRGDYEQYF. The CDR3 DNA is TGTGCCAGCAACTTAAACCGGGACAGGGGAGATTACGAGCAGTACTTC.

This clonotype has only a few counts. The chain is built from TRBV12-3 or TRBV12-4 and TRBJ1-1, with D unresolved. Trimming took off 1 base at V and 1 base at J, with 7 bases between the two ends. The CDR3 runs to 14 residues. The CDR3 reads CASSLGQRNTEAFF. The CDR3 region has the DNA TGTGCCAGCAGTTTAGGGCAGAGGAACACTGAAGCTTTCTTT.

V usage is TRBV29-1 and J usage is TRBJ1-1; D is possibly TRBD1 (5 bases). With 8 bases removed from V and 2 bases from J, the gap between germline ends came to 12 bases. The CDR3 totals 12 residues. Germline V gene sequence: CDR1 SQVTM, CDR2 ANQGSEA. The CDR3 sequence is CSFRQTNTEAFF. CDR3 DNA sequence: TGCAGCTTCCGACAGACAAACACTGAAGCTTTCTTT. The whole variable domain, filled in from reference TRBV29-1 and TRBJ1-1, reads SAVISQKPSRDICQRGTSLTIQCQVDSQVTMMFWYRQQPGQSLTLIATANQGSEATYESGFVIDKFPISRPNLTFSTLTVSNMSPEDSSIYLCSFRQTNTEAFFGQGTRLTVV.

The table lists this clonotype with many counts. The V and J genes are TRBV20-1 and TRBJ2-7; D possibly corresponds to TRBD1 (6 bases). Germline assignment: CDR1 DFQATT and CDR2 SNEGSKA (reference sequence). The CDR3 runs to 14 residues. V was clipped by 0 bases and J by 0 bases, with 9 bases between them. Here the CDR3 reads CSARDRTDSYEQYF. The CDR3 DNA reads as TGCAGTGCTAGAGATCGGACAGACTCCTACGAGCAGTACTTC.

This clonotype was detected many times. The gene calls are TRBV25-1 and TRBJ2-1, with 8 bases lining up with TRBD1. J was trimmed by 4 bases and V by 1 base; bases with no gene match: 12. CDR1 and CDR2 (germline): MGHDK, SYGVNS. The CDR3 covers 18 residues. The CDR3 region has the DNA TGTGCCAGCAGTGAATCAAAAATAGGGACAGGAGTTTACAATGAGCAGTTCTTC. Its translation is CASSESKIGTGVYNEQFF. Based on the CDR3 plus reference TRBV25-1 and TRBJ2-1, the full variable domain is EADIYQTPRYLVIGTGKKITLECSQTMGHDKMYWYQQDPGMELHLIHYSYGVNSTEKGDLSSESTVSRIRTEHFPLTLESARPSHTSQYLCASSESKIGTGVYNEQFFGPGTRLTVL.

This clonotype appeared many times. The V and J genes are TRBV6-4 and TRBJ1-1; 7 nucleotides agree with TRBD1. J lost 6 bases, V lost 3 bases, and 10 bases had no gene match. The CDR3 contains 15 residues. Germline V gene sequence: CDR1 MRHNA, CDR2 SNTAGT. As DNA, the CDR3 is TGTGCCAGCAGTGAGTCGAGTGAGGGGGCCGCTGAAGCTTTCTTT. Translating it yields CASSESSEGAAEAFF.

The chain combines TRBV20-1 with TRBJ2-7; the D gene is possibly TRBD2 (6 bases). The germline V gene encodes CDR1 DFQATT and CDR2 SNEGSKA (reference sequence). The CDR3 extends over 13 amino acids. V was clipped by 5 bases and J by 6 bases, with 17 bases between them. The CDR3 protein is CSASAGLLAEQYF. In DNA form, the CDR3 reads TGCAGTGCTTCTGCGGGACTTTTGGCCGAGCAGTACTTC.